This note documents a single T cell receptor beta chain sequence. Its antigen is currently not known. Per-base qualities were not stored, and no clone one base away is much larger. Including the terminal cysteine and phenylalanine, the CDR3 comprises 11 residues. Of the read, only the CDR3 DNA is kept; its 33 bases are in frame from base 1. Reading the germline V gene (reference sequence) gives CDR1 SGHNT and CDR2 YYREEE. V loses 5 bases, J loses 8 bases, and the germline ends lie 8 bases apart. The CDR3 regions of human TCRbeta chains were analyzed by immunosequencing. In the paper's pipeline: TCRs in the repertoires were matched against a reference library of SARS-CoV-2-specific TCRs that had been generated with the MIRA antigen-specificity platform. Breadth was defined as the fraction of unique TCRs that were SARS-CoV-2-associated. Depth was defined as the fraction of total T cells that were SARS-CoV-2-associated. Using the MIRA data, each spike-specific TCR was assigned both to the spike region to which the TCR was reactive and to a CD4 or CD8 class. Log10-transformed breadth and depth values were compared by one-way ANOVA with Sidak's multiple comparisons tests. TCRdb limited this immuneACCESS table to in-frame rearrangements with V and J called. A share of clones is missing; checked studies link under half to unresolved V genes, and the rest is unexplained. The DNA was the basis for D and trimming; V, J and clone size are from that table. The sample table lists around 140,000 clones, about 88% of them with a count of one. Approximately 5.1% of the sample rests with the top ten.

This sample stems from a study of T cell responses to AZD1222 COVID-19 vaccine (dated by TCRdb to about 2021). Notes on the research overall: AZD1222 recipients whose second dose came at about 4 weeks and those whose second dose came at about 12 weeks were combined into one group, since spike-specific TCR depth and breadth did not differ between the two schedules. TCR sequencing was performed for roughly 240 trial participants, of whom roughly 200 were given two doses of AZD1222 and approximately 26 were given two doses of MenACWY control vaccine. Trial participants were enrolled by age into subgroups of 18-55, 56-69 and 70-plus years, and 148, 28 and 57 TCR-sequenced participants, respectively, were included in these subgroups.

This sample's time point label indicates: baseline before first vaccination. Samples from vaccinated people were obtained from the UK trials COV001 and COV002, which included a single-blind randomized controlled phase 2/3 trial of AZD1222 (ChAdOx1 nCoV-19) in healthy adults. For TCRbeta chain sequencing, PBMC samples were collected from trial participants at day 0 and at day 28 after the second dose. Summary of the overall study and its limitations: Most participants were white British and females outnumbered males, and the authors suggested that clonal diversity may have been underestimated. Because no day 14 peak-response samples were available, the repertoires could be characterized only after the peak T cell response. The vaccine-associated CD4 TCRs covered the entire spike protein, and the dominant responses fell in regions 160-218 and 743-854. After two AZD1222 doses, spike-specific TCR breadth and depth were significantly higher than at day 0 and than in MenACWY recipients. In the small 56-69-year group, the increase in depth fell short of significance, most likely because of low power. Reportedly, almost half of the unique spike-specific TCRs recognized epitopes lying outside the regions that are mutated in the B.1.351 and B.1.1.7 variants. Conclusions about previously exposed vaccinees were limited because only five to seven AZD1222 recipients were SARS-CoV-2 seropositive at baseline.

Here the sequenced sample was peripheral blood, taken on day 0 of AZD1222 vaccination. The chain joins TRBV5-4 to TRBJ2-1, with no confidently assigned D gene. The sequence was collected from an adult in good health. The base sequence is TGTGCCAGCAGTTTGACGGATGAGCAGTTCTTC. Its translation is CASSLTDEQFF.